The 31 T cell receptor beta chains listed next were all sequenced from one sample in a study of T cell responses to AZD1222 COVID-19 vaccine. The data were produced by immunoSEQ multiplex PCR, yet TCRdb's version contains in-frame clones alone and is incomplete. The profile shows about 140,000 clones, 88% of them singletons. This material consisted of peripheral blood, taken 28 days after the second AZD1222 dose. Receptors were obtained from an adult who received the AZD1222 COVID-19 vaccine.

This rearrangement joins TRBV7-2 to TRBJ1-1; maybe TRBD1 (5 bases). From germline, CDR1 is SGHTA and CDR2 FQGNSA. V was shortened by 10 bases and J by 4 bases, with 19 bases between the two germline ends. The CDR3 is 14 residues long. CDR3 sequence reads: CATKTRGTGTEAFF. The CDR3 coding sequence is TGTGCCACCAAAACCCGAGGGACTGGCACTGAAGCTTTCTTT.

The chain combines TRBV7-2 with TRBJ1-5; 7 bases agree with TRBD1. The CDR3 has 13 amino acids. Trimming at V came to 8 bases and at J to 5 bases, leaving 6 bases not matched to a gene. From germline, CDR1 is SGHTA and CDR2 FQGNSA. In DNA, the CDR3 is TGTGCCAGCTCAACGCAGGGGGATCAGCCCCAGCATTTT. It is translated as CASSTQGDQPQHF.

The chain recombines TRBV12-3 or TRBV12-4 with TRBJ2-1; D ambiguous. CDR3 length: 13 residues. V lost 3 bases to trimming and J lost 3 bases, with 6 bases between them. The CDR3 loop is CASSFQGYNEQFF. In nucleotides, the CDR3 is TGTGCCAGCAGTTTTCAAGGCTACAATGAGCAGTTCTTC.

The chain carries TRBV11-2 and TRBJ2-5; no clear D gene. The CDR3 is made up of 12 amino acids. Germline CDR1 is SGHAT and CDR2 is FQNNGV. V gave up 1 base and J gave up 5 bases, with 5 bases separating them. The CDR3 reads CASSLARETQYF. CDR3 nucleotide sequence: TGTGCCAGCAGCTTAGCCCGGGAGACCCAGTACTTC.

The genes are TRBV11-2 and TRBJ1-5, with D possibly TRBD1 on 6 matching bases. V was cut by 4 bases and J by 7 bases, with 11 bases left in between. Germline CDR1 reads SGHAT; CDR2 reads FQNNGV. The CDR3 length is 13 residues. The CDR3 region is CASSWGADQPQHF. CDR3 DNA sequence: TGTGCCAGCAGCTGGGGGGCAGACCAGCCCCAGCATTTT.

This clone was counted between two and nine times. The chain links TRBV19 to TRBJ2-3; 7 nucleotides agree with TRBD2. V lost 4 bases to trimming and J lost 1 base; unmatched junction nucleotides: 8. In germline, CDR1 is LNHDA, CDR2 SQIVND (reference sequence). The CDR3 has 16 residues. CDR3 protein: CASSRGGSDGTDTQYF. CDR3 coding DNA: TGTGCCAGTAGTAGGGGCGGGAGTGATGGCACAGATACGCAGTATTTT.

The chain recombines TRBV10-3 with TRBJ1-6; no clear D gene. V gave up 1 base and J gave up 5 bases, with 3 bases separating them. CDR1 is ENHRY and CDR2 is SYGVKD in the germline V gene. This CDR3 is 13 amino acids long. CDR3 sequence: CAISELNNSPLHF. The CDR3 bases are TGTGCCATCAGTGAGTTAAATAATTCACCCCTCCACTTT.

J is TRBJ1-2 and V is TRBV5-1; 7 positions match TRBD1. This CDR3 is 12 amino acids long. Trimming removed 4 bases from V and 6 bases from J; junction bases left unmatched: 3. The V gene's germline CDR1 is SGHRS and CDR2 YFSETQ. For the CDR3, the DNA is TGCGCCAGCAGCAGAACAGGGGATGGCTACACCTTC. Residues: CASSRTGDGYTF.

This chain links TRBV6-4 with TRBJ2-2; TRBD1 might be the D (6 bases). Germline V lookup: CDR1 MRHNA, CDR2 SNTAGT. CDR3 length: 17 amino acids. Trimming took 6 bases from V and 3 from J, leaving 20 bases between them. CDR3 DNA: TGTGCCAGCAGCCTCCGGGACACCAAGCGCGACACCGGGGAGCTGTTTTTT. Translated: CASSLRDTKRDTGELFF.

The chain carries TRBV2 and TRBJ1-2; a possible D gene is TRBD1 (6 bases). This CDR3 contains 14 residues. V was shortened by 10 bases and J by 7 bases, with 22 bases between the two germline ends. Looked up from germline, CDR1 is SNHLY and CDR2 is FYNNEI. This CDR3 is CAIPRPHRDRGYTF. CDR3 nucleotide sequence: TGTGCCATCCCACGACCACACAGGGATCGTGGCTACACCTTC.

This clone was seen just once. V is TRBV28 and J is TRBJ2-7, with 8 bases aligning to TRBD2. CDR1 and CDR2 from the germline V gene are MDHEN and SYDVKM. The trim removed 3 bases at V and 6 bases at J, leaving 7 bases unmatched. The CDR3 sequence is 14 residues long. CDR3 nucleotides: TGTGCCAGCAGTTTGGGCGGGAGGAGTGGCGAGCAGTACTTC. Translating gives CASSLGGRSGEQYF.

This chain uses TRBV30 with TRBJ1-1; perhaps TRBD1 as D (6 bases). The CDR3 extends over 12 amino acids. V dropped 2 bases and J dropped 6 bases, with 10 bases sitting between them. Germline V gene sequence: CDR1 GTSNPN, CDR2 SVGIG (reference sequence). The CDR3 loop reads CAWSSGGPEAFF. CDR3 sequence (DNA): TGTGCCTGGAGTTCGGGGGGCCCTGAAGCTTTCTTT.

The J gene is TRBJ1-2, the V gene TRBV5-6; D not resolved. Per germline, CDR1 SGHDT and CDR2 YYEEEE. Trimming stripped 0 bases from V and 4 bases from J, with 7 bases between. This CDR3 spans 13 amino acids. Here the CDR3 reads CASSLGRIYGYTF. The CDR3 bases are TGTGCCAGCAGCTTGGGGAGGATCTATGGCTACACCTTC.

This chain joins TRBV7-9 and TRBJ1-5, with D uncertain. Trimming cost V 1 base and J 5 bases, with 3 bases left between them. Germline V gene lookup returns CDR1 SEHNR and CDR2 FQNEAQ (reference sequence). The CDR3 has 12 residues. The chain's CDR3 is CASSLDDQPQHF. Here the CDR3 DNA reads TGTGCCAGCAGCTTAGACGATCAGCCCCAGCATTTT.

The rearrangement joins TRBV2 to TRBJ2-7; 7 positions agree with TRBD2. V was clipped by 6 bases and J by 2 bases; unmatched bases: 7. Germline V lookup: CDR1 SNHLY, CDR2 FYNNEI. CDR3 length: 14 residues. The CDR3: CASRGTTTTYEQYF. The CDR3 bases are TGTGCCAGCAGAGGGACTACGACAACCTACGAGCAGTACTTC.

The V gene is TRBV5-1, the J gene TRBJ1-3; a weak D match, TRBD1 (6 bases). This CDR3 spans 16 amino acids. V shed 4 bases and J shed 0 bases, with 14 bases lying between them. The germline V gene encodes CDR1 SGHRS and CDR2 YFSETQ. CDR3 in DNA: TGCGCCAGCAGCGTGACAGGCGTCTACTCTGGAAACACCATATATTTT. Amino acid sequence: CASSVTGVYSGNTIYF.

The chain uses TRBV5-1 and TRBJ2-7; 11 nucleotides align to TRBD1. J lost 2 bases, V lost 4 bases, and 8 bases had no gene match. CDR1 is SGHRS, CDR2 YFSETQ, per germline. The CDR3 extends over 16 amino acids. CDR3 loop: CASSTDRGHIAYEQYF. Written as DNA, the CDR3 is TGCGCCAGCAGCACGGACAGGGGGCACATCGCCTACGAGCAGTACTTC.

This sequence joins TRBV3-1 (or the pseudogene TRBV3-2) and TRBJ2-2, with no clear D. There are 17 residues in the CDR3. Trimming pared 4 bases from V and 1 base from J, leaving 16 bases between. Germline CDR1 LGHDT, CDR2 YNNKEL (reference sequence). CDR3: CASSPLDGIVNTGELFF. The CDR3 DNA sequence: TGTGCCAGCAGCCCACTCGATGGGATTGTGAACACCGGGGAGCTGTTTTTT.

This chain connects TRBV19 to TRBJ2-5; a weak D match, TRBD2 (6 bases). There are 14 residues in the CDR3. Germline CDR1 and CDR2: LNHDA and SQIVND (reference sequence). Trimming removed 6 bases from V and 4 bases from J, with 15 bases in between. CDR3 DNA: TGTGCCAGTAGCCCGACTAGTTCGAGAGAGACCCAGTACTTC. This codes for CASSPTSSRETQYF.

With regard to this clone: Different DNA sequences within this sample yield the same CDR3. The V call is TRBV24-1, the J call TRBJ1-5; 8 nucleotides line up with TRBD1. CDR3 size: 15 residues. Germline V gene lookup returns CDR1 KGHDR and CDR2 SFDVKD. The junction had 3 bases not matched to a gene; V was cut back by 3 bases and J by 3 bases. The CDR3 nucleotides are TGTGCCACCAGTGATGGACAGGGAATCAATCAGCCCCAGCATTTT. It encodes CATSDGQGINQPQHF.

The V call is TRBV9, the J call TRBJ2-1; tentatively, D is TRBD1 or TRBD2 (5 bases each). Germline CDR1 is SGDLS and CDR2 is YYNGEE. This CDR3 spans 14 amino acids. The V end lost 4 bases, the J end lost 0 bases, and 8 bases lay between the germline ends. CDR3 nucleotides: TGTGCCAGCAGCCTGGGACGCTCCTACAATGAGCAGTTCTTC. Its protein is CASSLGRSYNEQFF.

The gene calls are TRBV19 and TRBJ2-2; tentative D call: TRBD2 (5 bases). Between the trimmed V and J ends, which lost 3 bases and 8 bases, there was a span of 13 bases. Germline V gene data show CDR1 as LNHDA and CDR2 as SQIVND (reference sequence). This CDR3 spans 14 amino acids. The CDR3 loop reads CASSIVGSGGELFF. Written as DNA, the CDR3 is TGTGCCAGTAGTATTGTTGGGAGTGGAGGGGAGCTGTTTTTT.

This clone appeared a single time. This rearrangement joins TRBV7-9 to TRBJ1-2; 10 positions match TRBD1. The J segment lost 6 bases and the V segment lost 5 bases, leaving 9 bases of the junction unmatched. The V gene's germline CDR1 is SEHNR and CDR2 FQNEAQ (reference sequence). There are 15 residues in the CDR3. Written as DNA, the CDR3 is TGTGCCAGCAGCACCGGGACAGGGGACCTTCATGGCTACACCTTC. Translating it yields CASSTGTGDLHGYTF. The whole variable domain, filled in from reference TRBV7-9 and TRBJ1-2, reads DTGVSQNPRHKITKRGQNVTFRCDPISEHNRLYWYRQTLGQGPEFLTYFQNEAQLEKSRLLSDRFSAERPKGSFSTLEIQRTEQGDSAMYLCASSTGTGDLHGYTFGSGTRLTVV.

This chain joins TRBV6-2 or TRBV6-3 and TRBJ2-1; D call uncertain. The CDR3 is made up of 11 amino acids. Trimming removed 0 bases from V and 6 bases from J, with 0 bases in between. Germline-derived CDR1 and CDR2 are MNHEY and SVGEGT. The CDR3 sequence is CASSYSNEQFF. Written as DNA, the CDR3 is TGTGCCAGCAGTTACTCCAATGAGCAGTTCTTC.

The J gene is TRBJ1-3, the V gene TRBV14; a weak D match, TRBD1 (5 bases). The CDR3 is made up of 16 amino acids. Trimming took 3 bases from V and 1 from J, leaving 13 bases between them. Germline V CDR1 and CDR2: SGHDN, FVKESK. This CDR3 is CASSQSGTVSGNTIYF. CDR3 nucleotides: TGTGCCAGCAGCCAGAGCGGGACTGTATCTGGAAACACCATATATTTT.

The chain joins TRBV28 to TRBJ1-4, with 10 bases lining up with TRBD1. The CDR3 loop spans 14 amino acids. Germline V gene sequence: CDR1 MDHEN, CDR2 SYDVKM. Trimming removed 5 bases from V and 7 bases from J; junction bases left unmatched: 4. CDR3 sequence: CASSGDRGFEKLFF. The CDR3 nucleotides are TGTGCCAGCAGTGGGGACAGGGGATTTGAAAAACTGTTTTTT. The variable domain in full, with the rest retrieved from reference TRBV28 and TRBJ1-4, is DVKVTQSSRYLVKRTGEKVFLECVQDMDHENMFWYRQDPGLGLRLIYFSYDVKMKEKGDIPEGYSVSREKKERFSLILESASTNQTSMYLCASSGDRGFEKLFFGSGTQLSVL.

V usage is TRBV3-1 (or the pseudogene TRBV3-2) and J usage is TRBJ1-1; TRBD1 might be the D (6 bases). The V gene lost 0 bases and the J gene lost 7 bases, with 9 bases spanning the gap. The germline V gene encodes CDR1 LGHDT and CDR2 YNNKEL (reference sequence). CDR3 length: 13 amino acids. The chain's CDR3 is CASSQEGGDEAFF. CDR3 nucleotide sequence: TGTGCCAGCAGCCAAGAAGGGGGGGATGAAGCTTTCTTT.

In its sample, this clone was seen once. This rearrangement joins TRBV29-1 to TRBJ2-1; D possibly corresponds to TRBD2 (5 bases). V lost 0 bases, J lost 8 bases, and 11 bases lay in between. This CDR3 region has 13 residues. Germline V gene sequence: CDR1 SQVTM, CDR2 ANQGSEA. The DNA for the CDR3 is TGCAGCGTTGAAGACTCTAGCTCCGATGAGCAGTTCTTC. This translates into CSVEDSSSDEQFF.

There are a few counts of this clone. The gene calls are TRBV6-2 or TRBV6-3 and TRBJ2-2; possible D gene TRBD2, 6 bases. Between the trimmed V and J ends, which lost 5 bases and 0 bases, there was a span of 13 bases. The CDR3 extends over 16 amino acids. Germline CDR1 is MNHEY and CDR2 is SVGEGT. The CDR3 spells CASSPRGASNTGELFF. In DNA form, the CDR3 reads TGTGCCAGCAGTCCACGCGGGGCCTCGAACACCGGGGAGCTGTTTTTT.

V and J are TRBV9 and TRBJ2-1; 8 nucleotides agree with TRBD1. Looked up from germline, CDR1 is SGDLS and CDR2 is YYNGEE. J gave up 2 bases and V 3 bases, and 4 bases lay outside the gene matches. The CDR3 covers 15 residues. The CDR3 sequence: CASSEQGATYNEQFF. The CDR3 bases are TGTGCCAGCAGCGAGCAGGGGGCCACCTACAATGAGCAGTTCTTC.

The chain recombines TRBV28 with TRBJ2-7; 9 bases are a match to TRBD2. The length of the CDR3 is 17 residues. The junction had 20 bases not matched to a gene; V was cut back by 6 bases and J by 8 bases. Germline V gene lookup returns CDR1 MDHEN and CDR2 SYDVKM. The DNA for the CDR3 is TGTGCCAGCAGCTTCGCGTCGTTAGGACTAGCGAACCGTAAGCAGTACTTC. Protein: CASSFASLGLANRKQYF.